Here is one TCR beta chain with its context. Its antigen is undetermined. This specimen comes from a study of cytomegalovirus exposure and HLA in healthy donors. CDR1 is SGHRS, CDR2 YFSETQ, per germline. With V trimmed by 9 bases and J by 10 bases, 13 bases remained unmatched. The CDR3 sequence is 13 residues long. General study points: Specific recognition of CMV antigens was confirmed in vitro for a few chains (all CMV-associated).

PCR involved 60 Vbeta and 13 Jbeta primers. Using immunoSEQ multiplex PCR, the repertoire was profiled, and TCRdb retains in-frame clones only, with some absent. This table has 210,000 or so clones, approximately 82% appearing once. Source material: PBMCs. This TCR was sampled from a woman aged 45 to 65 in good health and CMV-seropositive. The chain employs TRBV5-1 and TRBJ2-1, with 7 bases aligning to TRBD1. The DNA for the CDR3 is TGCGCCACCGGGGCAACAGGGGCCAGAGAGCAGTTCTTC. This codes for CATGATGAREQFF.